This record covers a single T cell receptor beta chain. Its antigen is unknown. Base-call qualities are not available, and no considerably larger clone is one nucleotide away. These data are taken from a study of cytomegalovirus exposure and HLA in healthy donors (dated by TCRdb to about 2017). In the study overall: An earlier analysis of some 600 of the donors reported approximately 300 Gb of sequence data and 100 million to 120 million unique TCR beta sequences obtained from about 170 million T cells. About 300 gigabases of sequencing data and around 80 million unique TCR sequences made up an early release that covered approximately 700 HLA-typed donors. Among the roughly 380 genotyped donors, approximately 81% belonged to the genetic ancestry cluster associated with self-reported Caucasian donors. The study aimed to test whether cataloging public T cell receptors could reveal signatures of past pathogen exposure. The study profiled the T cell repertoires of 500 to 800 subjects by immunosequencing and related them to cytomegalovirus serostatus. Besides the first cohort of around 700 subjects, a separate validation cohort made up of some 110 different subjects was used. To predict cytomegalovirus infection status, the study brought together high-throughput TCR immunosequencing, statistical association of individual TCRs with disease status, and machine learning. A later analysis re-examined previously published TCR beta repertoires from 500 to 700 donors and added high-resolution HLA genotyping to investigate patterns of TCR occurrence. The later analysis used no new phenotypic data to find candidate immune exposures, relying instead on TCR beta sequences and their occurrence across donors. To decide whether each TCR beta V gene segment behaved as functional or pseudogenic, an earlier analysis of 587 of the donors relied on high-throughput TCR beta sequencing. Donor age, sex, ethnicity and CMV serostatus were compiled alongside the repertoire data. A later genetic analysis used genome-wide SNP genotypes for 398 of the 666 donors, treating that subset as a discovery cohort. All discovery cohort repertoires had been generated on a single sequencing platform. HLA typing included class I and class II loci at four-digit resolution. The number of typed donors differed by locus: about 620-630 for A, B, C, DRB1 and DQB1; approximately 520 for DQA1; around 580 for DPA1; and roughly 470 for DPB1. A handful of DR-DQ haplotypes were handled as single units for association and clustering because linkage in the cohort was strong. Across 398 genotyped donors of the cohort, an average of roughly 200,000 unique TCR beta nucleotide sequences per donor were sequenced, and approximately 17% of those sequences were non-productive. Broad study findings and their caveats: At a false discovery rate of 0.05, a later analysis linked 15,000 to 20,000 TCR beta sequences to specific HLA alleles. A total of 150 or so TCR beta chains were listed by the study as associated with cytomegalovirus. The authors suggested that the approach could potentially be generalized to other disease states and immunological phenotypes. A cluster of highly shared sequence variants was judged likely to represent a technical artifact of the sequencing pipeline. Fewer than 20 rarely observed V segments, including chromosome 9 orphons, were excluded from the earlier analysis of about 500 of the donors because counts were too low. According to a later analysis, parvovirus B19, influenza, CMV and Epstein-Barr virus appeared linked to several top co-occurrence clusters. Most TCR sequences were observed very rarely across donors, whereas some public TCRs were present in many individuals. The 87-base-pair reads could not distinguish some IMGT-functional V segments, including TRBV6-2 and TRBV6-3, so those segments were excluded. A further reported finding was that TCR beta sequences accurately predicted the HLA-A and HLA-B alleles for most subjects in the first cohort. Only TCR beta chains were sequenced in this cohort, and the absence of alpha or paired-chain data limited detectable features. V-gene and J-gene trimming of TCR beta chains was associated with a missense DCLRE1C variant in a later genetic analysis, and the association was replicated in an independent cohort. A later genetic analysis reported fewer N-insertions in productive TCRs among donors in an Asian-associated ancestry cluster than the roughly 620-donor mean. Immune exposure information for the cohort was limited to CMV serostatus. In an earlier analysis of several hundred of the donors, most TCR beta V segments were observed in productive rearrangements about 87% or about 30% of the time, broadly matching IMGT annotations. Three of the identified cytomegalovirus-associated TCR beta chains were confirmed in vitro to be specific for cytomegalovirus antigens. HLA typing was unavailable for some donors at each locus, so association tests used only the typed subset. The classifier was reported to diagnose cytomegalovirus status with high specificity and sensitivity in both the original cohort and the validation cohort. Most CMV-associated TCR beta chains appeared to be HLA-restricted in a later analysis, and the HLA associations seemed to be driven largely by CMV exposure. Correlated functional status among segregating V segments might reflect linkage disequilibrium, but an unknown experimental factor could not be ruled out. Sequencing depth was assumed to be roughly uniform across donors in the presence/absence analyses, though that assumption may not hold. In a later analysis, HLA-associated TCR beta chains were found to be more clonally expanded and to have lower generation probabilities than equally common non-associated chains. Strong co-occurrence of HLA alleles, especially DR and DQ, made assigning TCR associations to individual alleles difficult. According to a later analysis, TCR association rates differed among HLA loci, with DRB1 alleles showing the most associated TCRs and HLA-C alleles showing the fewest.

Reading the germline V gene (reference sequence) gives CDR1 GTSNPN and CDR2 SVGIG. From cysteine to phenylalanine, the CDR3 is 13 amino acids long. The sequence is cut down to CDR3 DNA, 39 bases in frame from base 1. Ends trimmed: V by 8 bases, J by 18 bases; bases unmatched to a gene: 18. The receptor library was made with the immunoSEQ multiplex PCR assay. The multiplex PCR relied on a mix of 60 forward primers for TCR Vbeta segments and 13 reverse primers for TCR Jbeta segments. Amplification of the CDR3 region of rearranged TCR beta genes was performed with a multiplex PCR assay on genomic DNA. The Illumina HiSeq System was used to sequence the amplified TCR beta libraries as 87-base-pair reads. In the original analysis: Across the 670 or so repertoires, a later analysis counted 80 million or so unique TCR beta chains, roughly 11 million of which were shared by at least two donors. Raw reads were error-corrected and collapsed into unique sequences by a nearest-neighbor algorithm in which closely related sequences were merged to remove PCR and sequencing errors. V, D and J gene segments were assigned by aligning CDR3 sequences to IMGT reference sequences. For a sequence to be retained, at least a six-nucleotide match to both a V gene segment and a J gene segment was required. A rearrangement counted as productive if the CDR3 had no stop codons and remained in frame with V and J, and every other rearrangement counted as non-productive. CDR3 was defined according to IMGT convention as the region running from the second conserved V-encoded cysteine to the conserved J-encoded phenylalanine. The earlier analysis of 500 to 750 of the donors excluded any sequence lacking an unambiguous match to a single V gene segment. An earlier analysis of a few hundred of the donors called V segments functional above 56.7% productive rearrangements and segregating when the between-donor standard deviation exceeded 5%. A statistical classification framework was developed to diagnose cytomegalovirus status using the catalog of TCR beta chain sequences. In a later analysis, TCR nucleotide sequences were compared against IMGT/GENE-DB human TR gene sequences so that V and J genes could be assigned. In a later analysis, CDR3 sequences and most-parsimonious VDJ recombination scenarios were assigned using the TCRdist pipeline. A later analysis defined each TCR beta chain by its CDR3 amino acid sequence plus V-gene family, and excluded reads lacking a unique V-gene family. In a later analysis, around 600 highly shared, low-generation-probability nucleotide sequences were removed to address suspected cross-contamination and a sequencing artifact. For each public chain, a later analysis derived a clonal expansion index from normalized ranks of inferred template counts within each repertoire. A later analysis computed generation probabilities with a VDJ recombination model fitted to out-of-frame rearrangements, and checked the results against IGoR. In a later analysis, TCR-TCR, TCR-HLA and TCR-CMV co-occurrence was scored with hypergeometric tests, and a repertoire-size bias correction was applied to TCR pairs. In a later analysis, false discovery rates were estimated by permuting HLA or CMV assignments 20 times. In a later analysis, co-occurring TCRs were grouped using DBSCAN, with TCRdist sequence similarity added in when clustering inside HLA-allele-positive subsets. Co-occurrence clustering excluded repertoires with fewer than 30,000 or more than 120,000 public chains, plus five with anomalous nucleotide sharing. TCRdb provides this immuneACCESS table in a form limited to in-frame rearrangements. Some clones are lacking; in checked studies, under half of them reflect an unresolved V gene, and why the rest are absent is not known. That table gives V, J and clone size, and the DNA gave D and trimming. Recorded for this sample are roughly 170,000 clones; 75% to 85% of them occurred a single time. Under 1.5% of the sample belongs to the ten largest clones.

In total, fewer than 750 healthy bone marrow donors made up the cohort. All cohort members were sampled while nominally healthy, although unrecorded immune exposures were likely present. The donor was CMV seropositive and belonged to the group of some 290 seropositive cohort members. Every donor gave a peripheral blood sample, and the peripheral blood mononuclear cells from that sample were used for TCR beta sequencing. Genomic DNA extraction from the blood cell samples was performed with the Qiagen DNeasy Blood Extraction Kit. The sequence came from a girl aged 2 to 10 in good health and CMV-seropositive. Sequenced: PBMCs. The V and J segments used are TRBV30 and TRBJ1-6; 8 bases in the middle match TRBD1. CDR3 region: CAMEWQGANSRHF. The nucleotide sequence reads TGTGCCATGGAATGGCAGGGGGCGAATAGTCGCCACTTT.